A single sample is the source of the 32 T cell receptor beta chains below, sequenced in a study of T-cell reconstitution after alpha-beta-depleted transplantation in children. TCRbeta library construction was performed incorporating unique molecular identifiers. TCRdb reprocessed the PCR reads via MiXCR and lists one record per CDR3 protein. The sample lists 200,000 to 300,000 distinct CDR3 sequences, around 13% occurring once. The sample was PBMCs from the stem cell graft donor, taken from the stem cell graft. The origin of the receptors is a human donor who donated a stem cell graft to a child with acute lymphoblastic leukemia.

This clonotype was counted at least ten times. This chain links TRBV10-3 with TRBJ2-7, with 11 nucleotides matching TRBD1. CDR1 is ENHRY and CDR2 is SYGVKD in the germline V gene. The CDR3 loop spans 13 amino acids. The V and J ends lost 10 bases and 3 bases, in that order; junction bases with no gene match: 5. CDR3 coding DNA: TGTGCCACTGGGACAGGGGGAAGCTACGAGCAGTACTTC. Translation: CATGTGGSYEQYF.

This clonotype was counted at least ten times. The genes are TRBV12-3 or TRBV12-4 and TRBJ2-3, with 8 bases that match TRBD2. The trim removed 3 bases at V and 3 bases at J, leaving 8 bases unmatched. There are 16 residues in the CDR3. The CDR3 DNA reads as TGTGCCAGCAGTTTTTTCGGGAGGGGTCAAACAGATACGCAGTATTTT. As protein: CASSFFGRGQTDTQYF.

The table lists this clonotype with many counts. The chain links TRBV2 to TRBJ1-5; the D is unclear. Per the germline V gene, CDR1 is SNHLY and CDR2 is FYNNEI. The length of the CDR3 is 15 residues. Trimming shortened V by 1 base and J by 1 base, and 8 bases separated the two germline ends. The CDR3 loop is CASSEGGGSNQPQHF. CDR3 in DNA: TGTGCCAGCAGTGAAGGGGGTGGGAGCAATCAGCCCCAGCATTTT.

This clonotype came up many times. The J gene is TRBJ2-7, the V gene TRBV28; D possibly matches TRBD1 or TRBD2 (5 bases each). Trimming took 8 bases from V and 2 from J, leaving 13 bases between them. Germline V gives CDR1 MDHEN, CDR2 SYDVKM. CDR3 length: 13 amino acids. The CDR3: CASFSPGPYEQYF. The DNA of the CDR3 is TGTGCCAGCTTCTCCCCGGGGCCCTACGAGCAGTACTTC. Drawing the rest from reference TRBV28 and TRBJ2-7, the complete variable domain is DVKVTQSSRYLVKRTGEKVFLECVQDMDHENMFWYRQDPGLGLRLIYFSYDVKMKEKGDIPEGYSVSREKKERFSLILESASTNQTSMYLCASFSPGPYEQYFGPGTRLTVT.

The table lists this clonotype with many counts. The chain combines TRBV9 with TRBJ2-1; D gene unclear. Germline lookup yields CDR1 SGDLS and CDR2 YYNGEE. The CDR3 totals 15 residues. Trimming cost V 2 bases and J 6 bases, with 15 bases left between them. CDR3 sequence: CASSVRTSTLNEQFF. The CDR3, as DNA: TGTGCCAGCAGCGTTAGGACCTCGACCCTCAATGAGCAGTTCTTC.

The table lists this clonotype with a few counts. The rearrangement uses TRBV3-1 and TRBJ2-7; no firm D call. CDR3 length: 19 residues. Trimming removed 0 bases at V and 3 bases at J, with 24 bases between. Germline loops: CDR1 LGHDT, CDR2 YNNKEL (reference sequence). CDR3 in DNA: TGTGCCAGCAGCCAAGATACTTTCTACGGAGACCCCTCCTTCTACGAGCAGTACTTC. The encoded protein is CASSQDTFYGDPSFYEQYF.

V and J are TRBV28 and TRBJ2-2, with 7 positions matching TRBD2. The junction had 10 bases not matched to a gene; V was cut back by 3 bases and J by 9 bases. The CDR3 extends over 15 amino acids. The germline V gene encodes CDR1 MDHEN and CDR2 SYDVKM. The CDR3, as DNA: TGTGCCAGCAGTTTCCGGCGGGACTACAACCGGGAGCTGTTTTTT. Amino acids: CASSFRRDYNRELFF.

The rearrangement joins TRBV3-1 to TRBJ2-3; 7 nucleotides line up with TRBD1. The CDR3 covers 14 residues. The germline gives CDR1 LGHDT, CDR2 YNNKEL (reference sequence). V dropped 4 bases and J dropped 4; count of bases not matched to a gene: 5. For the CDR3, the DNA is TGTGCCAGCAGCCGGACAGGTTCCGCAGATACGCAGTATTTT. Its protein is CASSRTGSADTQYF.

The rearrangement uses TRBV27 and TRBJ1-6, with unresolved D. The germline gives CDR1 MNHEY, CDR2 SMNVEV (reference sequence). V was trimmed by 6 bases and J by 7 bases, leaving 13 bases between them. The CDR3 has 14 amino acids. The CDR3 loop reads CASSIGVGNSPLHF. CDR3 DNA sequence: TGTGCCAGCAGCATCGGGGTTGGGAATTCACCCCTCCACTTT.

This clonotype has ten or more counts. This chain links TRBV27 with TRBJ1-4; D call uncertain. Germline loops: CDR1 MNHEY, CDR2 SMNVEV (reference sequence). The V end lost 4 bases, the J end lost 0 bases, and 3 bases lay between the germline ends. The length of the CDR3 is 13 residues. CDR3 nucleotides: TGTGCCAGCAGTTCCCCAACTAATGAAAAACTGTTTTTT. Amino acids: CASSSPTNEKLFF.

This clonotype was counted at least ten times. This chain uses TRBV5-1 with TRBJ2-1; the D is unclear. V gave up 4 bases and J gave up 2 bases, with 13 bases separating them. The CDR3 consists of 15 residues. Germline V gene sequence: CDR1 SGHRS, CDR2 YFSETQ. The CDR3: CASSPRDLAYNEQFF. The CDR3, as DNA: TGCGCCAGCAGCCCGCGTGATTTGGCCTACAATGAGCAGTTCTTC.

In regard to this clonotype: The conserved closing phenylalanine or tryptophan is absent in this CDR3, likely reflecting a read error. The J gene is TRBJ2-2, the V gene TRBV5-1; the match to TRBD2 covers 9 bases. CDR1 SGHRS and CDR2 YFSETQ come from the germline V gene. The CDR3 has 16 residues. V lost 3 bases and J lost 6; bases outside the gene matches: 9. CDR3 DNA: TGCGCCAGCAGCTGGCCGGCGGGGGGGGCGGCCGGGGAGCTGTTTTTG. This codes for CASSWPAGGAAGELFL.

This clonotype was recorded at least ten times. The chain combines TRBV20-1 with TRBJ2-7, with D possibly being TRBD1 (6 bases). Trimming left V 2 bases short and J 2 bases short, with 13 bases between. The CDR3 totals 14 residues. CDR1 and CDR2 (germline): DFQATT, SNEGSKA (reference sequence). The chain's CDR3 is CSARYRATAYEQYF. The CDR3 DNA reads as TGCAGTGCTAGATACAGGGCTACAGCCTACGAGCAGTACTTC.

This clonotype was detected ten times or more. This sequence joins TRBV11-2 and TRBJ1-6; D might be TRBD1 (5 bases). Trimming took 4 bases from V and 7 from J, leaving 11 bases between them. Germline values: CDR1 SGHAT, CDR2 FQNNGV. The CDR3 loop spans 14 amino acids. In nucleotides, the CDR3 is TGTGCCAGCAGCTCCATGGAGGGGAATTCACCCCTCCACTTT. It encodes CASSSMEGNSPLHF.

This clonotype was recorded at least ten times. The chain is built from TRBV4-1 and TRBJ2-1; unclear D gene. Trimming cost V 0 bases and J 5 bases, with 14 bases left between them. The V gene's germline CDR1 is MGHRA and CDR2 YSYEKL. The CDR3 consists of 16 residues. The CDR3 is CASSQDPRYGNNEQFF. The CDR3 nucleotides read TGCGCCAGCAGCCAAGATCCCCGGTACGGAAACAATGAGCAGTTCTTC.

This clonotype was seen many times. The V gene is TRBV6-5, the J gene TRBJ2-7; 8 positions match TRBD1. Trimming cost V 4 bases and J 7 bases; bases outside gene matches: 12. The CDR3 has 15 amino acids. Germline V gene lookup returns CDR1 MNHEY and CDR2 SVGAGI. The CDR3 DNA follows: TGTGCCAGCAGTTCTTCAGACAGGGGTCGGGGGGAGCAGTACTTC. Residues: CASSSSDRGRGEQYF.

This clonotype was observed many times. This chain connects TRBV7-9 to TRBJ1-2; weak D call: TRBD1 (5 bases). This CDR3 contains 16 residues. The V end was cut by 2 bases, the J end by 3 bases, with 16 bases between. CDR1 SEHNR and CDR2 FQNEAQ come from the germline V gene (reference sequence). Here the CDR3 reads CASSLILGTVYYGYTF. The CDR3 DNA sequence: TGTGCCAGCAGCTTAATATTGGGGACCGTTTACTATGGCTACACCTTC.

This clonotype was observed many times. J is TRBJ1-3 and V is TRBV3-1; the D is unclear. Per the germline V gene, CDR1 is LGHDT and CDR2 is YNNKEL (reference sequence). The CDR3 has 14 amino acids. Trimming shortened V by 1 base and J by 1 base, and 5 bases separated the two germline ends. The DNA of the CDR3 is TGTGCCAGCAGCCAAGCGGCGTCTGGAAACACCATATATTTT. Translation: CASSQAASGNTIYF.

This clonotype was seen repeatedly, ten times or more. The V and J genes are TRBV7-9 and TRBJ1-1; TRBD1 matches at 9 bases. This CDR3 has 13 residues. V lost 10 bases and J lost 6; bases outside the gene matches: 9. From germline, CDR1 is SEHNR and CDR2 FQNEAQ (reference sequence). This CDR3 reads CATSTGGLSEAFF. Written as DNA, the CDR3 is TGTGCCACATCGACAGGGGGACTCTCTGAAGCTTTCTTT.

This clonotype has a count of ten or more. The rearrangement links TRBV9 to TRBJ2-2; tentatively, D is TRBD1 (6 bases). CDR3 size: 14 residues. V was trimmed by 4 bases and J by 10 bases, leaving 17 bases between them. Germline V gene lookup returns CDR1 SGDLS and CDR2 YYNGEE. In DNA form, the CDR3 reads TGTGCCAGCAGCCCAGCCCGACAGGCCCAGGAGCTGTTTTTT. Amino acid sequence: CASSPARQAQELFF.

This clonotype appeared many times. CDR3 in amino acids: CASSQDPMTGGHNEQFF. In nucleotides, the CDR3 is TGCGCCAGCAGCCAAGATCCGATGACAGGGGGCCACAATGAGCAGTTCTTC. The J gene is TRBJ2-1, the V gene TRBV4-3; 10 nucleotides align to TRBD1. The CDR3 is 17 residues long. Germline-derived CDR1 and CDR2 are LGHNA and YSLEER. Losses at the gene ends were 0 bases for V and 5 bases for J; bases not matched to a gene: 7.

This clonotype was seen at least ten times. The chain is built from TRBV6-5 and TRBJ2-2; D gene ambiguous. V was pared by 4 bases and J by 7 bases, with 7 bases between. CDR1 and CDR2 from the germline V gene are MNHEY and SVGAGI. The CDR3 extends over 12 amino acids. The CDR3 bases are TGTGCCAGCAGTTTCTGGGTCGGGGAGCTGTTTTTT. Amino acid sequence: CASSFWVGELFF.

The chain recombines TRBV12-1 with TRBJ2-3. TRBV12-1 is reported as a pseudogene. The CDR3 spans 15 residues. Here the CDR3 reads CASGLAWGKTDTQYF. The DNA of the CDR3 is TGTGCCAGCGGCTTGGCGTGGGGAAAGACAGATACGCAGTATTTT.

This clonotype appeared many times. The V call is TRBV12-3 or TRBV12-4, the J call TRBJ2-2; D is uncertain. V was trimmed by 6 bases and J by 0 bases, leaving 11 bases between them. This CDR3 region has 15 residues. CDR3 sequence: CASSPRNANTGELFF. The CDR3 DNA sequence: TGTGCCAGCAGCCCTCGGAATGCGAACACCGGGGAGCTGTTTTTT.

This clonotype was found many times. The chain uses TRBV15 and TRBJ2-2, with D possibly matching TRBD2 (6 bases). V was clipped by 0 bases and J by 4 bases, with 15 bases between them. The germline gives CDR1 LNHNV, CDR2 YYDKDF (reference sequence). The CDR3 runs 17 residues. The CDR3 DNA follows: TGTGCCACCAGCAGAGATAGAGGTAGCGGCGTCACCGGGGAGCTGTTTTTT. This translates into CATSRDRGSGVTGELFF.

This rearrangement joins TRBV5-4 to TRBJ2-1; D is ambiguous. CDR1 and CDR2 from the germline V gene are SGHNT and YYREEE (reference sequence). The CDR3 spans 15 residues. V lost 1 base and J 5 bases, leaving 13 bases between the germline ends. CDR3 coding DNA: TGTGCCAGCAGCTTGCTCGGGCCCATTGACAATGAGCAGTTCTTC. Protein product: CASSLLGPIDNEQFF.

This clonotype was counted ten times or more. CDR3 sequence reads: CASSVQGARETQYF. In DNA form, the CDR3 reads TGCGCCAGCAGCGTTCAGGGGGCGCGGGAGACCCAGTACTTC. The chain combines TRBV5-1 with TRBJ2-5; 8 nucleotides agree with TRBD1. The V gene's germline CDR1 is SGHRS and CDR2 YFSETQ. V lost 4 bases, J lost 5 bases, and 7 bases stayed unmatched. The CDR3 runs 14 residues.

This clonotype was recorded many times. Relative to the germline gene, one junction end is altered; a read error may explain this. V gene TRBV12-3 or TRBV12-4 combines with J gene TRBJ2-7, with D perhaps assigned TRBD1 or TRBD2 (5 bases each). The CDR3 length is 11 residues. The CDR3 spells CASSGAGKVDF. CDR3 DNA: TGTGCCAGCAGTGGGGCGGGTAAAGTAGACTTC.

In its sample, this clonotype was seen many times. J is TRBJ2-4 and V is TRBV15; D not resolved. The CDR3 has 12 residues. Germline CDR1 is LNHNV and CDR2 is YYDKDF (reference sequence). V was clipped by 6 bases and J by 4 bases, with 7 bases between them. The CDR3 sequence is CATRSIKNIQYF. CDR3 bases: TGTGCCACCAGGAGTATTAAAAACATTCAGTACTTC.

This clonotype showed up many times. The chain uses TRBV9 and TRBJ1-3; D not certain. The CDR3 has 15 amino acids. CDR1 and CDR2 (germline): SGDLS, YYNGEE. V was clipped by 0 bases and J by 0 bases, with 7 bases between them. CDR3 region: CASSVDSFSGNTIYF. CDR3 sequence (DNA): TGTGCCAGCAGCGTAGACAGCTTCTCTGGAAACACCATATATTTT.

This sequence joins TRBV5-4 and TRBJ2-1; D is ambiguous. V lost 1 base and J 5 bases, leaving 10 bases between the germline ends. CDR1 and CDR2 from the germline V gene are SGHNT and YYREEE (reference sequence). The CDR3 is 14 residues long. This CDR3 is CASSLSVVDNEQFF. The CDR3 coding sequence is TGTGCCAGCAGCTTGTCGGTAGTCGACAATGAGCAGTTCTTC.

This clonotype was detected ten times or more. The junction does not match germline at one end; this may be a read error. This sequence joins TRBV7-2 and TRBJ1-2; TRBD1 matches at 8 bases. The V gene's germline CDR1 is SGHTA and CDR2 FQGNSA. The CDR3 sequence is 17 residues long. The CDR3 DNA sequence: TGTGCCAGCAGCCTAGCAGGACAGGGTAGGGGACTAGGAGACTACACCTTC. This translates into CASSLAGQGRGLGDYTF. The variable domain in full, completed from reference TRBV7-2 and TRBJ1-2, reads GAGVSQSPSNKVTEKGKDVELRCDPISGHTALYWYRQSLGQGLEFLIYFQGNSAPDKSGLPSDRFSAERTGGSVSTLTIQRTQQEDSAVYLCASSLAGQGRGLGDYTFGSGTRLTVV.